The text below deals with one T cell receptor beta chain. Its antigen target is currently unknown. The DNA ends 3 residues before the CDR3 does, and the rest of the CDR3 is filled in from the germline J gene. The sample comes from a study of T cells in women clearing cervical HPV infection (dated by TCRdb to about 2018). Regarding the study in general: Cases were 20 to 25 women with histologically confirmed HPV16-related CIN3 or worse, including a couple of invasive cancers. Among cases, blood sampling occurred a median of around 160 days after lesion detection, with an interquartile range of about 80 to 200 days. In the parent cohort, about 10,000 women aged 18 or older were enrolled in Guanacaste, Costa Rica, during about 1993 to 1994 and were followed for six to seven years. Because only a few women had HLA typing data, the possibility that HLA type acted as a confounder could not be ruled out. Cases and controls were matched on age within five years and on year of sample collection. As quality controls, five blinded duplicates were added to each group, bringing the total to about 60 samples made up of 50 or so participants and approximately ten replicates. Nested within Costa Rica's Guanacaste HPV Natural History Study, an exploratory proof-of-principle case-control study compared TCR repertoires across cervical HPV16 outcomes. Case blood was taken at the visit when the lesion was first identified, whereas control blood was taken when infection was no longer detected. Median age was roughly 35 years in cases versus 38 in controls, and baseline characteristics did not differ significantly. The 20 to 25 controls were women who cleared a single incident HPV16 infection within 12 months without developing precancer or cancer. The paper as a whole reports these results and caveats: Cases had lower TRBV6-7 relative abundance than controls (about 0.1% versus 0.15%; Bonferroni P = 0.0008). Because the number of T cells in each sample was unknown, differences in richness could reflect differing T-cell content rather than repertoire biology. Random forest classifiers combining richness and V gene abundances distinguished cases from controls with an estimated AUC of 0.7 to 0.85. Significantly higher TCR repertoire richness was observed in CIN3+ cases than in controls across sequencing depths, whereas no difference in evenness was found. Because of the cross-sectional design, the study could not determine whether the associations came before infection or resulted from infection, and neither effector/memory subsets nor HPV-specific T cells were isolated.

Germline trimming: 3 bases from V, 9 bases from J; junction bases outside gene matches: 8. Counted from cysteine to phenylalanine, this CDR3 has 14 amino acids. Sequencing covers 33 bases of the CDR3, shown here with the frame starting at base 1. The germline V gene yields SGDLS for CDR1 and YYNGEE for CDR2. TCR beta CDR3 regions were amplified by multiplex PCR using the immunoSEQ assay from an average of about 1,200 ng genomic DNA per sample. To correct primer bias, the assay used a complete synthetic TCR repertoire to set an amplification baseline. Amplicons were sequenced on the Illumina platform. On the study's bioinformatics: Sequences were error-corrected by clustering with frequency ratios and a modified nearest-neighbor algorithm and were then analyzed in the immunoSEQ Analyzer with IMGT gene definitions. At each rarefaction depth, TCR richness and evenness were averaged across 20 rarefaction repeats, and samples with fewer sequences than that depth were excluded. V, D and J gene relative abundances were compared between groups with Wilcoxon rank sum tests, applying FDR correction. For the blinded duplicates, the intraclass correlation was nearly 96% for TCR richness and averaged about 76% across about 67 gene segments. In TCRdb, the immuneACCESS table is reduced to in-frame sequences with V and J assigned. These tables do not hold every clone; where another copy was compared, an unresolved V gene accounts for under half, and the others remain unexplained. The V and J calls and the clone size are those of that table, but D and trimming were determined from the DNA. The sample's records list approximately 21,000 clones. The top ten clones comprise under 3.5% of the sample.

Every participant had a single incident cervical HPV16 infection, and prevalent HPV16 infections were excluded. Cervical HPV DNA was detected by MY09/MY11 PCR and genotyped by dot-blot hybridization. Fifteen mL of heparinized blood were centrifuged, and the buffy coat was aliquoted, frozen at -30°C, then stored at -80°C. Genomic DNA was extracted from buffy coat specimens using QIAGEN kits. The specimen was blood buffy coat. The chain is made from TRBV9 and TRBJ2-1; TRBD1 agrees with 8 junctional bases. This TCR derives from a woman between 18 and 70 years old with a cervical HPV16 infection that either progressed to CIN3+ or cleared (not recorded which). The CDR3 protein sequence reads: CASSEPPTGGEQFF. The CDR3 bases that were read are TGTGCCAGCAGCGAGCCCCCCACAGGGGGTGAG.